This T cell receptor (beta chain) is from a study of cytomegalovirus exposure and HLA in healthy donors (dated by TCRdb to about 2017). Background for the entire study: An earlier analysis of approximately 640 of the donors reported 250 to 350 Gb of sequence data and approximately 110 million unique TCR beta sequences from around 200 million T cells. Approximately 300 gigabases of sequencing data and around 80 million unique TCR sequences made up an early release that covered 500 to 650 HLA-typed donors. The aim of the study was to test whether cataloging public T cell receptors could identify signatures of past pathogen exposure. The number of typed donors differed by locus: about 620-640 for A, B, C, DRB1 and DQB1; 500 to 550 for DQA1; roughly 600 for DPA1; and 400 to 480 for DPB1. A later genetic analysis used genome-wide SNP genotypes for about three fifths of the 666 donors, treating that subset as a discovery cohort. The study combined high-throughput TCR immunosequencing, statistical association of individual TCRs with disease status, and machine learning to predict cytomegalovirus infection status. Among 398 genotyped donors of the cohort, an average of approximately 240,000 unique TCR beta nucleotide sequences was sequenced per donor, of which 15% to 20% were non-productive. Donor age, sex, ethnicity and CMV serostatus were compiled together with the repertoire data. Every discovery cohort repertoire had been produced on one sequencing platform. Rather than drawing on any new phenotypic data, the later analysis identified candidate immune exposures from TCR beta sequences and the way those sequences occurred across donors. In addition to the first cohort of several hundred subjects, a separate validation cohort of under 150 different subjects was used. Several DR-DQ haplotypes were treated as single units for association and clustering because of strong linkage in the cohort. The T cell repertoires of roughly 660 subjects were profiled by immunosequencing and related to cytomegalovirus serostatus. Of the approximately 400 genotyped donors, over 80% were placed in the genetic ancestry cluster associated with self-reported Caucasian donors. A later analysis re-analyzed previously published TCR beta repertoires from roughly 600 donors and added high-resolution HLA genotyping to study TCR occurrence patterns. In an earlier analysis of about 590 of the donors, high-throughput TCR beta sequencing was used to judge whether each TCR beta V gene segment behaved as functional or pseudogenic. HLA typing included class I and class II loci at four-digit resolution. The full study reports these points: V-gene and J-gene trimming of TCR beta chains was associated with a missense DCLRE1C variant in a later genetic analysis, and the association was replicated in an independent cohort. A later analysis associated 15,000 or so TCR beta sequences with specific HLA alleles at a false discovery rate of 0.05. A group of highly shared sequence variants was considered likely to be a technical artifact of the sequencing pipeline. Because HLA typing was missing for some donors at each locus, association tests included only the typed subset. An earlier analysis of approximately 530 of the donors showed that most TCR beta V segments appeared in productive rearrangements either about 87% or about 30% of the time, which broadly matched IMGT annotations. A further reported finding was that TCR beta sequences accurately predicted the HLA-A and HLA-B alleles for most subjects in the first cohort. In a later analysis, the rate of TCR association differed among HLA loci, with DRB1 alleles having the most associated TCRs and HLA-C alleles having the fewest. Most TCR sequences were seen in very few donors, while some public TCRs were found in many individuals. The authors suggested that the approach could potentially be extended to other disease states and immunological phenotypes. In a later analysis, HLA-associated TCR beta chains were found to be more clonally expanded and to have lower generation probabilities than equally common non-associated chains. Cytomegalovirus status was reported to be diagnosed by the classifier with high specificity and sensitivity in both the original and validation cohorts. Strong co-occurrence of HLA alleles, especially DR and DQ, made assigning TCR associations to individual alleles difficult. Correlated functional status among segregating V segments might reflect linkage disequilibrium, but an unknown experimental factor could not be ruled out. Over 15 rarely observed V segments, including chromosome 9 orphons, were excluded from the earlier analysis of about 610 of the donors because counts were too low. Some IMGT-functional V segments, including TRBV6-2 and TRBV6-3, could not be told apart with the 87-base-pair reads, so those segments were excluded. In a later genetic analysis, fewer N-insertions in productive TCRs were reported among donors in an Asian-associated ancestry cluster than the roughly 700-donor mean. For the cohort, immune exposure information was limited to CMV serostatus. The presence/absence analyses assumed that sequencing depth was roughly uniform across donors, and that assumption may not be true. A later analysis found that most CMV-associated TCR beta chains appeared HLA-restricted, with HLA associations seemingly driven largely by CMV exposure. Three of the identified cytomegalovirus-associated TCR beta chains were confirmed in vitro to be specific for cytomegalovirus antigens. A later analysis reported that several top co-occurrence clusters appeared linked to parvovirus B19, influenza, CMV and Epstein-Barr virus. The cohort was sequenced for TCR beta chains only, and without alpha or paired-chain data the features that could be detected were limited. The study gave a list of 150 to 200 TCR beta chains associated with cytomegalovirus.

To prepare the library, the immunoSEQ multiplex PCR assay was applied. For the multiplex PCR, a mixture combining 60 forward primers for TCR Vbeta segments and 13 reverse primers for TCR Jbeta segments was used. A multiplex PCR assay on genomic DNA amplified the CDR3 region of rearranged TCR beta genes. Amplified TCR beta libraries were sequenced as 87-base-pair reads on the Illumina HiSeq System. The authors' analysis ran thus. In a later analysis, roughly 80 million unique TCR beta chains were counted across the 650 to 700 repertoires, and roughly 10 million of these chains were shared by at least two donors. Raw reads were error-corrected and collapsed into unique sequences with a nearest-neighbor algorithm that merged closely related sequences to remove PCR and sequencing errors. CDR3 sequences were aligned to IMGT reference sequences to assign V, D and J gene segments. For a sequence to be retained, a match of at least six nucleotides to both a V gene segment and a J gene segment was required. Rearrangements were called productive when the CDR3 lacked stop codons and stayed in frame with V and J; all others were non-productive. Following IMGT convention, CDR3 was defined as the stretch from the second conserved V-encoded cysteine to the conserved J-encoded phenylalanine. The earlier analysis of 587 of the donors excluded sequences that lacked an unambiguous match to a single V gene segment. In an earlier analysis of 587 of the donors, V segments were called functional above 56.7% productive rearrangements and were called segregating when the between-donor standard deviation exceeded 5%. A statistical classification framework was developed to diagnose cytomegalovirus status using the catalog of TCR beta chain sequences. V and J gene assignment, in a later analysis, came from comparing TCR nucleotide sequences with IMGT/GENE-DB human TR gene sequences. Using the TCRdist pipeline, a later analysis assigned CDR3 sequences along with most-parsimonious VDJ recombination scenarios. In a later analysis, every TCR beta chain was defined by the combination of its CDR3 amino acid sequence and its V-gene family, and reads without a unique V-gene family were dropped. A later analysis removed roughly 590 highly shared, low-generation-probability nucleotide sequences to deal with suspected cross-contamination and a sequencing artifact. In a later analysis, a clonal expansion index for each public chain was calculated from normalized within-repertoire ranks of inferred template counts. A later analysis computed generation probabilities with a VDJ recombination model fitted to out-of-frame rearrangements, and checked the results against IGoR. In a later analysis, hypergeometric tests were used to score TCR-TCR, TCR-HLA and TCR-CMV co-occurrence, with a repertoire-size bias correction applied to TCR pairs. False discovery rates were estimated in a later analysis by permuting HLA or CMV assignments 20 times. In a later analysis, co-occurring TCRs were grouped using DBSCAN, with TCRdist sequence similarity added in when clustering inside HLA-allele-positive subsets. Repertoires with fewer than 30,000 or more than 120,000 public chains were left out of co-occurrence clustering, as were four to six repertoires with anomalous nucleotide sharing. TCRdb re-hosts the immuneACCESS table, in-frame sequences only. Its copies lack some clones; in the studies checked, an unresolved V gene accounts for under half of them, and the cause for the rest is not known. The DNA gave D and trimming, while V, J and clone size come from that table. This sample holds some 200,000 clones; about 80% were observed only once. The ten biggest clones cover about 2.8% of the sample.

For CDR1 and CDR2, the germline V gene lists LGHNA and YNFKEQ. CDR3 length: 15 amino acids, cysteine to phenylalanine. The read is trimmed to its CDR3 DNA, 45 bases read in frame from base 1. Trimming accounts for 0 bases at V and 3 bases at J, while the number of junction bases matched to no gene is 2. The count of this clone is one. It has no known antigen specificity. The record has no base qualities; no much larger clone is one base away. The cohort was made up of around 720 healthy bone marrow donors. All cohort members were sampled while nominally healthy, although unrecorded immune exposures were likely present. The donor tested CMV seronegative and was one of the 352 seronegative cohort members. A peripheral blood sample was collected from each donor, and TCR beta sequencing was performed on peripheral blood mononuclear cells. The Qiagen DNeasy Blood Extraction Kit was used to extract genomic DNA from the blood cell samples.

This TCR came from a woman in her twenties or thirties in good health and CMV-seronegative. The sample consisted of PBMCs. The chain is encoded by TRBV4-2 joined to TRBJ2-1; TRBD1 agrees with 7 junctional bases. The DNA sequence is as follows: TGTGCCAGCAGCCAAGAGGGGACAGACTACAATGAGCAGTTCTTC. This codes for CASSQEGTDYNEQFF.